What follows are 32 T cell receptor beta chains derived from one specimen sequenced in a study of T cell responses to AZD1222 COVID-19 vaccine. Libraries were prepared by immunoSEQ multiplex PCR; TCRdb keeps only in-frame clonotypes and omits some of them. Seen here are 150,000 to 200,000 clones, approximately 90% observed once, and the top ten hold about 2.5%. Source: peripheral blood, taken on day 0 of AZD1222 vaccination. The receptors were sampled from an adult in good health.

The gene calls are TRBV6-1 and TRBJ1-1; 9 nucleotides agree with TRBD1. Germline V gene data show CDR1 as MNHNS and CDR2 as SASEGT. The CDR3 sequence is 15 residues long. V lost 2 bases to trimming and J lost 3 bases; unmatched junction nucleotides: 4. Here the CDR3 reads CASSESQGADTEAFF. The CDR3 bases are TGTGCCAGCAGTGAATCACAGGGGGCAGACACTGAAGCTTTCTTT.

This chain joins TRBV19 and TRBJ1-2; D possibly corresponds to TRBD1 (5 bases). From germline, CDR1 is LNHDA and CDR2 SQIVND (reference sequence). The V end was cut by 7 bases, the J end by 5 bases, with 14 bases between. The CDR3 loop spans 13 amino acids. CDR3 protein: CASTRGGEYGYTF. The CDR3 coding sequence is TGTGCCAGTACTAGAGGAGGGGAATATGGCTACACCTTC.

The chain has TRBV14 and TRBJ1-4; D may be TRBD1 (5 bases). Trimming removed 2 bases from V and 3 bases from J, with 10 bases in between. The CDR3 is 15 amino acids. Germline V lookup: CDR1 SGHDN, CDR2 FVKESK. The CDR3 is CASSQWGIPNEKLFF. For the CDR3, the DNA is TGTGCCAGCAGCCAATGGGGGATCCCTAATGAAAAACTGTTTTTT.

J is TRBJ2-7 and V is TRBV7-6; D is undetermined. This CDR3 is built from 15 residues. V was cut by 1 base and J by 0 bases, with 10 bases left in between. Germline V lookup: CDR1 SGHVS, CDR2 FNYEAQ. The CDR3 is CASSLDLGFSYEQYF. DNA for the CDR3: TGTGCCAGCAGCTTAGATTTAGGGTTCTCCTACGAGCAGTACTTC.

The chain joins TRBV29-1 to TRBJ2-7; D is perhaps TRBD2 (6 bases). The length of the CDR3 is 13 residues. CDR1 and CDR2 from the germline V gene are SQVTM and ANQGSEA. V dropped 6 bases and J dropped 0 bases, with 12 bases sitting between them. CDR3 loop: CSVSSGPSYEQYF. The CDR3 DNA follows: TGCAGCGTGAGTAGCGGACCCTCCTACGAGCAGTACTTC.

The V gene is TRBV27, the J gene TRBJ1-5; D is uncertain. CDR1 and CDR2 from the germline V gene are MNHEY and SMNVEV (reference sequence). V lost 7 bases and J 3 bases, leaving 16 bases between the germline ends. The CDR3 contains 15 residues. In nucleotides, the CDR3 is TGTGCCAGCACCCCCGTGGTGGAAGCCAATCAGCCCCAGCATTTT. Its protein product is CASTPVVEANQPQHF.

This clone was detected only once. This rearrangement joins TRBV7-8 to TRBJ1-1; D is undetermined. Germline-derived CDR1 and CDR2 are SGHVS and FQNEAQ. CDR3 size: 11 residues. The V gene lost 6 bases and the J gene lost 3 bases, with 5 bases spanning the gap. CDR3 loop: CASRGDTEAFF. CDR3 sequence (DNA): TGTGCCAGCAGGGGAGACACTGAAGCTTTCTTT.

The rearrangement joins TRBV2 to TRBJ2-7, with 8 bases that match TRBD2. Germline values: CDR1 SNHLY, CDR2 FYNNEI. The junction had 4 bases not matched to a gene; V was cut back by 8 bases and J by 4 bases. The CDR3 runs to 12 residues. The CDR3, as DNA: TGTGCCAGCCGCATAGCGGGGTACGAGCAGTACTTC. Residues: CASRIAGYEQYF.

This clone was picked up one time. The rearrangement joins TRBV30 to TRBJ2-1, with D tentatively TRBD2 (5 bases). Per the germline V gene, CDR1 is GTSNPN and CDR2 is SVGIG (reference sequence). Trimming removed 3 bases from V and 1 base from J, with 13 bases in between. The CDR3 length is 15 residues. This CDR3 is CAWSGLTGSYNEQFF. For the CDR3, the DNA is TGTGCCTGGAGCGGGCTAACGGGATCCTACAATGAGCAGTTCTTC.

The J gene is TRBJ2-7, the V gene TRBV7-8; 8 bases line up with TRBD2. The V and J ends lost 5 bases and 7 bases, in that order; junction bases with no gene match: 10. CDR3 length: 14 amino acids. Germline-derived CDR1 and CDR2 are SGHVS and FQNEAQ. The CDR3 bases are TGTGCCAGCAGCCCTACTAGCGGCGCGGGAGAGCAGTACTTC. Amino acid sequence: CASSPTSGAGEQYF.

The chain links TRBV2 to TRBJ1-2; no clear D gene. Germline lookup yields CDR1 SNHLY and CDR2 FYNNEI. The CDR3 runs 12 residues. Between the trimmed V and J ends, which lost 3 bases and 4 bases, there was a span of 6 bases. Written as DNA, the CDR3 is TGTGCCAGCAGTGACAGCGTCTATGGCTACACCTTC. This sequence encodes CASSDSVYGYTF.

In its sample, this clone was seen once. The chain combines TRBV5-4 with TRBJ2-3; 9 bases map to TRBD1. CDR1 and CDR2 from the germline V gene are SGHNT and YYREEE (reference sequence). The CDR3 runs 15 residues. The J segment lost 6 bases and the V segment lost 4 bases, leaving 9 bases of the junction unmatched. The CDR3 bases are TGTGCCAGCAGCGGAAACAGGGGGCTCGCGGATACGCAGTATTTT. It specifies CASSGNRGLADTQYF.

The rearrangement uses TRBV15 and TRBJ2-7; no clear D. Trimming pared 6 bases from V and 0 bases from J, leaving 9 bases between. This CDR3 is built from 13 residues. CDR1 is LNHNV, CDR2 YYDKDF, per germline (reference sequence). The DNA for the CDR3 is TGTGCCACCAGGGATAGGATCTCCTACGAGCAGTACTTC. As protein: CATRDRISYEQYF. The whole variable domain, remainder taken from reference TRBV15 and TRBJ2-7, is DAMVIQNPRYQVTQFGKPVTLSCSQTLNHNVMYWYQQKSSQAPKLLFHYYDKDFNNEADTPDNFQSRRPNTSFCFLDIRSPGLGDTAMYLCATRDRISYEQYFGPGTRLTVT.

The V call is TRBV7-2, the J call TRBJ2-3; unclear D gene. Germline V gene lookup returns CDR1 SGHTA and CDR2 FQGNSA. Deletions cut 2 bases from V and 2 bases from J, with 11 bases between. The CDR3 runs to 15 residues. The CDR3 DNA reads as TGTGCCAGCAGCTTAAGGAGAGCAGACACAGATACGCAGTATTTT. It is translated as CASSLRRADTDTQYF.

The chain uses TRBV11-2 and TRBJ2-2, with unresolved D. V was shortened by 2 bases and J by 6 bases, with 10 bases between the two germline ends. This CDR3 is built from 14 residues. CDR1 and CDR2 from the germline V gene are SGHAT and FQNNGV. The CDR3 bases are TGTGCCAGCAGCTTAATATCTACACCCGGGGAGCTGTTTTTT. It encodes CASSLISTPGELFF.

This chain joins TRBV25-1 and TRBJ2-7, with 8 bases aligning to TRBD1. The V and J ends lost 1 base and 4 bases, in that order; junction bases with no gene match: 6. Germline CDR1 and CDR2: MGHDK and SYGVNS. This CDR3 comprises 15 residues. DNA for the CDR3: TGTGCCAGCAGTGAATCCAGGACAGGGAGGTACGAGCAGTACTTC. Translated: CASSESRTGRYEQYF.

The chain is built from TRBV4-1 and TRBJ1-5; D is uncertain. The CDR3 contains 15 residues. With 3 bases removed from V and 4 bases from J, the gap between germline ends came to 13 bases. Germline V gene data show CDR1 as MGHRA and CDR2 as YSYEKL. CDR3 nucleotide sequence: TGCGCCAGCAGCCAGTACGGGTCGACGAATCAGCCCCAGCATTTT. This encodes CASSQYGSTNQPQHF.

This rearrangement joins TRBV29-1 to TRBJ1-1, with a weak D call TRBD1 (6 bases). The CDR3 totals 12 residues. Between the trimmed V and J ends, which lost 5 bases and 1 base, there was a span of 8 bases. The germline gives CDR1 SQVTM, CDR2 ANQGSEA. Written as DNA, the CDR3 is TGCAGCGTTACGACAGGGAACACTGAAGCTTTCTTT. This translates into CSVTTGNTEAFF.

This clone was detected once. This rearrangement joins TRBV5-6 to TRBJ2-7; no clear D. CDR3 size: 14 residues. Trimming shortened V by 2 bases and J by 0 bases, and 9 bases separated the two germline ends. CDR1 is SGHDT and CDR2 is YYEEEE in the germline V gene. CDR3 bases: TGTGCCAGCAGCTTTAGAAGGGCCTCCTACGAGCAGTACTTC. Protein sequence: CASSFRRASYEQYF.

This clone turned up a few times. This chain uses TRBV7-9 with TRBJ2-7, with TRBD1 as a possible D gene (6 bases). The CDR3 is made up of 15 amino acids. CDR1 is SEHNR, CDR2 FQNEAQ, per germline (reference sequence). V was pared by 1 base and J by 5 bases, with 15 bases between. CDR3 in DNA: TGTGCCAGCAGCTTAGTGACAGGTCATAGGAACGAGCAGTACTTC. Its translation: CASSLVTGHRNEQYF.

A word on this clone: The same CDR3 also results from other DNA sequences found in this sample. The CDR3 loop is CASSIGLADTQYF. CDR3 coding DNA: TGTGCCAGTAGTATCGGCCTAGCAGATACGCAGTATTTT. This chain connects TRBV19 to TRBJ2-3; D gene uncertain. Per germline, CDR1 LNHDA and CDR2 SQIVND (reference sequence). V was trimmed by 3 bases and J by 4 bases, leaving 8 bases between them. This CDR3 is 13 amino acids long.

This clone was counted once. Here the CDR3 reads CASSLDRANYGYTF. The CDR3 bases are TGTGCCAGCAGCTTGGACAGGGCCAACTATGGCTACACCTTC. The V gene is TRBV5-4, the J gene TRBJ1-2; possibly TRBD1 for D (6 bases). From germline, CDR1 is SGHNT and CDR2 YYREEE (reference sequence). With 0 bases removed from V and 2 bases from J, the gap between germline ends came to 8 bases. The CDR3 extends over 14 amino acids.

The rearrangement uses TRBV5-5 and TRBJ1-1; 10 bases are shared with TRBD1. There are 15 residues in the CDR3. The V and J ends lost 4 bases and 4 bases, in that order; junction bases with no gene match: 7. CDR1 and CDR2 from the germline V gene are SGHKS and YYEKEE (reference sequence). CDR3 nucleotide sequence: TGTGCCAGCAGCACGGACAGGGGGTCGGGCACTGAAGCTTTCTTT. Residues: CASSTDRGSGTEAFF.

The chain joins TRBV21-1 to TRBJ2-1; TRBD2, the table's D call, was not compared with the DNA. TRBV21-1 constitutes a pseudogene. The CDR3 spans 16 residues. The CDR3 sequence: CASSTQTRSSYNEQFF. CDR3 nucleotides: TGTGCCAGCAGCACTCAGACGAGGAGCTCCTACAATGAGCAGTTCTTC.

This clone was observed a single time. The V gene is TRBV19, the J gene TRBJ2-3; 7 nucleotides line up with TRBD2. The CDR3 has 14 residues. Germline loops: CDR1 LNHDA, CDR2 SQIVND (reference sequence). Trimming cost V 5 bases and J 4 bases; bases outside gene matches: 6. The CDR3 reads CASSWGGSADTQYF. CDR3 DNA sequence: TGTGCCAGTAGTTGGGGGGGATCCGCAGATACGCAGTATTTT.

J is TRBJ1-4 and V is TRBV18, with unresolved D. This CDR3 comprises 14 residues. Germline CDR1 reads KGHSH; CDR2 reads LQKENI. Trimming removed 3 bases from V and 0 bases from J, with 5 bases in between. The CDR3, as DNA: TGTGCCAGCTCACCCACCGCAACTAATGAAAAACTGTTTTTT. Its protein product is CASSPTATNEKLFF.

J is TRBJ1-2 and V is TRBV7-8; TRBD1 is a possible D gene (5 bases). This CDR3 contains 16 residues. Germline V gene data show CDR1 as SGHVS and CDR2 as FQNEAQ. V lost 5 bases and J lost 11, with 27 bases in between. CDR3 in amino acids: CASSPNHDSTATPYTF. For the CDR3, the DNA is TGTGCCAGCAGCCCAAACCATGACAGCACAGCCACGCCATACACCTTC.

This chain connects TRBV4-2 to TRBJ2-7; TRBD2 matches at 10 bases. Germline V gene lookup returns CDR1 LGHNA and CDR2 YNFKEQ. Germline trimming cut 1 base from V and 6 bases from J; bases unmatched to any gene: 6. This CDR3 is 15 amino acids long. In DNA form, the CDR3 reads TGTGCCAGCAGCCAAGGGACTAGCGGTATCGGCGAGCAGTACTTC. Protein sequence: CASSQGTSGIGEQYF.

As DNA, the CDR3 is TGTGCCAGCAGCTCCCCTGGGGGGGGCGCGAAAGGCTACACCTTC. Protein sequence: CASSSPGGGAKGYTF. The chain employs TRBV6-5 and TRBJ1-2; possible D gene TRBD1, 6 bases. Germline V lookup: CDR1 MNHEY, CDR2 SVGAGI. This CDR3 is 15 amino acids long. V dropped 6 bases and J dropped 8 bases, with 22 bases sitting between them.

The rearrangement joins TRBV6-6 to TRBJ2-1; 14 bases are shared with TRBD2. The CDR3 runs 16 residues. Germline V gene sequence: CDR1 MNHNY, CDR2 SVGAGI (reference sequence). Trimming took 5 bases from V and 7 from J; bases not matched to a gene: 7. In nucleotides, the CDR3 is TGTGCCAGCAGTCGCTCGACTAGCGGGAGGGCGAATGAGCAGTTCTTC. Residues: CASSRSTSGRANEQFF.

A note on this clone: The junction shows a germline mismatch at one end, possibly a read error. The chain combines TRBV10-1 with TRBJ2-7, with 13 bases identical to TRBD2. The CDR3 sequence is 13 residues long. Germline V gives CDR1 WNHNN, CDR2 SYGVQD (reference sequence). CDR3 DNA sequence: TGCGCCAGCAGGGTGGAACTAGCGGGAGGGCGAGACTTC. This codes for CASRVELAGGRDF.

The chain recombines TRBV2 with TRBJ1-4; maybe TRBD1 (6 bases). CDR3 length: 14 residues. Germline values: CDR1 SNHLY, CDR2 FYNNEI. Trimming cost V 7 bases and J 5 bases, with 14 bases left between them. CDR3 residues: CASTPDRTNEKLFF. The CDR3 DNA is TGTGCCAGCACCCCAGACAGGACGAATGAAAAACTGTTTTTT.